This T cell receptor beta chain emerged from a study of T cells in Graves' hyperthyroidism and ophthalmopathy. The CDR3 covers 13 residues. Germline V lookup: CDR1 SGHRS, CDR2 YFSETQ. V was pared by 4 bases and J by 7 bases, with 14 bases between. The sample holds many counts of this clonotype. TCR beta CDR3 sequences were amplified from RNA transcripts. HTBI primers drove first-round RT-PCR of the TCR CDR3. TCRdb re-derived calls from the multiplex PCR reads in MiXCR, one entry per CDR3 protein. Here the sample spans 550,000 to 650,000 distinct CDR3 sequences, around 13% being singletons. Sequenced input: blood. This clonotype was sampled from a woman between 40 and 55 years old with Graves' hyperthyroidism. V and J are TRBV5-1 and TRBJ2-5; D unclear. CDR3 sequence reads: CASSARQVGTQYF. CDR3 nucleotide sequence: TGCGCCAGCAGCGCGCGGCAGGTCGGGACCCAGTACTTC.